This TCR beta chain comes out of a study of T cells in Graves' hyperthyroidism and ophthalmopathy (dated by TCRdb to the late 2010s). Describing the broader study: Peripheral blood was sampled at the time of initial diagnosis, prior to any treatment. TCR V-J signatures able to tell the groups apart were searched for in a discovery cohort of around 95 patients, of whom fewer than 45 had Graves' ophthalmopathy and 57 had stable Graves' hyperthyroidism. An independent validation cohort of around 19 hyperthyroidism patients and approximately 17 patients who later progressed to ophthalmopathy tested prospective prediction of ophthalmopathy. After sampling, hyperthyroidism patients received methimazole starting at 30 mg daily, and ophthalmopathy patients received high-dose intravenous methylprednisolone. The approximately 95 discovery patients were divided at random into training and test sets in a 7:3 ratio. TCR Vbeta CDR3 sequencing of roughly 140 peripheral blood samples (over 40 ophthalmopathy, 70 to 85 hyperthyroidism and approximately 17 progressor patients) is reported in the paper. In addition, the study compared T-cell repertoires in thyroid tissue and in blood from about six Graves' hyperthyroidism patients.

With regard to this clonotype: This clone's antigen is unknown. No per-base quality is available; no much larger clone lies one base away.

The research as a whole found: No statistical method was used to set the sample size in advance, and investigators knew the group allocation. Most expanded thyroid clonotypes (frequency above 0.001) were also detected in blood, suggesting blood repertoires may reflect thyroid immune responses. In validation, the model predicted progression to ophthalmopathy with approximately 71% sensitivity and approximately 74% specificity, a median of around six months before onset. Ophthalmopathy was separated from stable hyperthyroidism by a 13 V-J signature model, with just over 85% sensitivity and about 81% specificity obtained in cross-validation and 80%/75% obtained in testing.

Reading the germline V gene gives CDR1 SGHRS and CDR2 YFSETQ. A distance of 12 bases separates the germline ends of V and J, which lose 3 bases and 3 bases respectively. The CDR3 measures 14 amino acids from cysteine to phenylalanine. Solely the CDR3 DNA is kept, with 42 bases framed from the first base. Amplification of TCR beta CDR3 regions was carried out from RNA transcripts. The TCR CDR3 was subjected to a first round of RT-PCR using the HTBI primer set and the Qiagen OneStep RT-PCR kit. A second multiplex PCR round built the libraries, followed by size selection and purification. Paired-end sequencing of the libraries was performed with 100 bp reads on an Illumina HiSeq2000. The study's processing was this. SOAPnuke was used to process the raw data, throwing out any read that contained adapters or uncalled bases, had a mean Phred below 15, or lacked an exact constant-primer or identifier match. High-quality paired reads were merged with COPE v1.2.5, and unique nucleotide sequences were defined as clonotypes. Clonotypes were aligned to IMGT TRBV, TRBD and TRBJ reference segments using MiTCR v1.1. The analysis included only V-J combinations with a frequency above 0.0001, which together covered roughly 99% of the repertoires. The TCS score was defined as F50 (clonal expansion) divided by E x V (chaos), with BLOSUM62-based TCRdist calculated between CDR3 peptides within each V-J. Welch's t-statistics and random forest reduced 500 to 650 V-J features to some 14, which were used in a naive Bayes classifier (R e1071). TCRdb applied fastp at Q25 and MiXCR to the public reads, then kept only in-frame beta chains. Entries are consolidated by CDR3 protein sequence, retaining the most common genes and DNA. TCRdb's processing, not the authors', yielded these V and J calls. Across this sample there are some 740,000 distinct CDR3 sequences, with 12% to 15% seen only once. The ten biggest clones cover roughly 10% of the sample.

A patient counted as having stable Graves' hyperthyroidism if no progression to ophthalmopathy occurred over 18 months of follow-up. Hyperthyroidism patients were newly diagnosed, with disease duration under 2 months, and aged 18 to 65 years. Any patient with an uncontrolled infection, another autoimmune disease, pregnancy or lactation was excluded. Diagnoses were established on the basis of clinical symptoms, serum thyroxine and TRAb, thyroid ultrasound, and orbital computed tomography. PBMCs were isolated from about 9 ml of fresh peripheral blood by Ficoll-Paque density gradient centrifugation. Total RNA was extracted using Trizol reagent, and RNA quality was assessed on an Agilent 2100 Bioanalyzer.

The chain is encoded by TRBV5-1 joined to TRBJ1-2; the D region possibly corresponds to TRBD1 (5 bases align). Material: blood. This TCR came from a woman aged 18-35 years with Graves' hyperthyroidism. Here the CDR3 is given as CASSSRGGDYGYTF. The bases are TGCGCCAGCAGCTCCCGTGGGGGGGACTATGGCTACACCTTC.